This T cell receptor beta chain was captured in a study of blood T cells in healthy people across ages. Across the study: Roughly one uniquely barcoded beta molecule per two T cells was captured.

This CDR3 has 15 amino acids. From germline, CDR1 is MNHNY and CDR2 SVGAGI (reference sequence). The V end was cut by 2 bases, the J end by 2 bases, with 10 bases between. This clonotype was seen a single time. The target antigen is unknown. A J-beta primer mix and a sample-barcoded 5' primer were used in a second PCR of about 6 to 12 cycles. Paired-end reads containing CDR3 totaled no fewer than 3 million for each sample. TCRdb ran MiXCR on the 5' RACE reads and lists one entry per CDR3 protein. The sample lists approximately 780,000 distinct CDR3 sequences, roughly 24% seen once, with under 3% in the top ten. Findings of the study overall: While age rose, TCR beta diversity per million T cells dropped in a roughly linear way.

This sample also belongs to another study, concerning T cells of mothers and their children.

V and J are TRBV6-6 and TRBJ1-5; D is uncertain. The clonotype originates from a boy aged 10-17 years in good health. The sequencing sample was made of blood. CDR3 sequence: CASSYEFGGNQPQHF. The DNA of the CDR3 is TGTGCCAGCAGTTACGAGTTCGGGGGCAATCAGCCCCAGCATTTT.